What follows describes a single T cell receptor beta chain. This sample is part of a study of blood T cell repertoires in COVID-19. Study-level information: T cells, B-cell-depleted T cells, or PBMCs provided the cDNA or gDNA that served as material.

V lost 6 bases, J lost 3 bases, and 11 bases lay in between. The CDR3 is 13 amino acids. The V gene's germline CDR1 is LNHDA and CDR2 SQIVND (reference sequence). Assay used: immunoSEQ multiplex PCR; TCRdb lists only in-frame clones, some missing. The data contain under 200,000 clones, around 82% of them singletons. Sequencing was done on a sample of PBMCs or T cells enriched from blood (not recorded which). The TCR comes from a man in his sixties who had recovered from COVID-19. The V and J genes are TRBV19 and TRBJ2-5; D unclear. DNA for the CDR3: TGTGCCAGTAGCCGAAATCAGAAAGAGACCCAGTACTTC. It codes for CASSRNQKETQYF.